Below, one TCR beta chain is given with its context. The CDR3 covers 13 residues. With 2 bases removed from V and 9 bases from J, the gap between germline ends came to 11 bases. Germline CDR1 and CDR2: MNHNY and SVGAGI (reference sequence). Across over 20 US areas, participants ranged in age from roughly 18 to 95 years. Recovered Cohort 3 donors showed two negative PCRs, clearance, or symptom resolution. Clones were read by immunoSEQ multiplex PCR, and TCRdb kept only the in-frame ones, dropping some. Altogether approximately 170,000 clones are present, more than 70% being singletons, with the ten largest covering around 6.1%. This sample stems from a study of blood T cell repertoires in COVID-19. At the level of the study: Sites across the United States, Italy and Spain contributed samples from acute and convalescent COVID-19. From T cells, B-cell-depleted T cells, or PBMCs came the material, which was cDNA or gDNA.

This sequence originates from a man aged 40-50 years who had recovered from COVID-19. Sequencing input: PBMCs or T cells enriched from blood (not recorded which). The chain is built from TRBV6-6 and TRBJ1-5, with D uncertain. The CDR3 reads CASSYTPSGPQHF. The CDR3 DNA reads TGTGCCAGCAGTTACACACCCTCGGGGCCCCAGCATTTT.